A single sample is the source of the 25 T cell receptor beta chains below, sequenced in a study of Ad26.COV2.S vaccination and SARS-CoV-2 variants. Noted treatment: around 19 received Ad26.COV2.S at low or high dose, single or two shots; about five received placebo; per-sample allocation not given. Each sample was drawn 63 days after the first injection (of vaccine or placebo). Profiled with immunoSEQ multiplex PCR; TCRdb holds only in-frame clones, not every one. The sample contains 430,000 or so clones, around 90% of which appear only once. The sample in question was peripheral blood, obtained in a trial of Ad26.COV2.S vaccine versus placebo. Source of these receptors: a person between 18 and 65 years old who received the Ad26.COV2.S COVID-19 vaccine or a placebo.

J is TRBJ2-5 and V is TRBV7-8; 8 nucleotides match TRBD2. The V gene's germline CDR1 is SGHVS and CDR2 FQNEAQ. Trimming removed 0 bases from V and 3 bases from J; junction bases left unmatched: 3. The length of the CDR3 is 15 residues. The CDR3 region is CASSLAAGVEETQYF. The CDR3 nucleotides are TGTGCCAGCAGCTTAGCAGCGGGAGTGGAAGAGACCCAGTACTTC. The whole variable domain, filled in from reference TRBV7-8 and TRBJ2-5, reads GAGVSQSPRYKVAKRGQDVALRCDPISGHVSLFWYQQALGQGPEFLTYFQNEAQLDKSGLPSDRFFAERPEGSVSTLKIQRTQQEDSAVYLCASSLAAGVEETQYFGPGTRLLVL.

The chain uses TRBV6-2 or TRBV6-3 and TRBJ1-1; D may be TRBD1 (5 bases). Per the germline V gene, CDR1 is MNHEY and CDR2 is SVGEGT. The CDR3 length is 14 residues. The V end lost 0 bases, the J end lost 4 bases, and 9 bases lay between the germline ends. This chain's CDR3 is CASSYSGVSTEAFF. Here the CDR3 DNA reads TGTGCCAGCAGTTACTCGGGGGTCTCCACTGAAGCTTTCTTT.

The chain carries TRBV24-1 and TRBJ2-3; D may be TRBD1 (6 bases). The germline V gene has CDR1 KGHDR and CDR2 SFDVKD. This CDR3 has 16 residues. Trimming removed 4 bases at V and 6 bases at J, with 19 bases between. The chain's CDR3 is CATSDPSTTGLDTQYF. The CDR3 coding sequence is TGTGCCACCAGTGACCCGTCAACTACAGGGTTGGATACGCAGTATTTT.

The chain links TRBV10-1 to TRBJ1-1, with D tentatively TRBD1 (5 bases). V dropped 0 bases and J dropped 1 base, with 15 bases sitting between them. The CDR3 contains 17 residues. Germline CDR1 is WNHNN and CDR2 is SYGVQD (reference sequence). The CDR3 nucleotides are TGCGCCAGCAGTGAGTCGACGGGGCGCGGGGGGAACACTGAAGCTTTCTTT. It codes for CASSESTGRGGNTEAFF.

This clone was recorded once. This sequence joins TRBV14 and TRBJ2-3; TRBD2 matches at 7 bases. The CDR3 consists of 17 residues. Germline-derived CDR1 and CDR2 are SGHDN and FVKESK. V dropped 2 bases and J dropped 6; count of bases not matched to a gene: 14. As DNA, the CDR3 is TGTGCCAGCAGCCAAATCCGAACAGCGGGATTTGTCGATACGCAGTATTTT. Residues: CASSQIRTAGFVDTQYF.

The chain has TRBV6-5 and TRBJ1-1, with D possibly being TRBD1 (5 bases). V lost 2 bases and J 0 bases, leaving 10 bases between the germline ends. CDR3 length: 15 amino acids. The germline gives CDR1 MNHEY, CDR2 SVGAGI. The chain's CDR3 is CASSYGTEMNTEAFF. The CDR3 DNA reads as TGTGCCAGCAGTTACGGGACGGAGATGAACACTGAAGCTTTCTTT.

The chain combines TRBV4-1 with TRBJ2-7; 7 nucleotides align to TRBD2. The V gene's germline CDR1 is MGHRA and CDR2 YSYEKL. The CDR3 is 17 residues long. With 1 base clipped from V and 2 bases from J, the junction kept 11 bases outside the gene matches. The CDR3 DNA reads TGCGCCAGCAGCCAAGTGGGAGGGGCGGTGTTCGCCTACGAGCAGTACTTC. This translates into CASSQVGGAVFAYEQYF.

This chain links TRBV12-5 with TRBJ2-2; 8 bases line up with TRBD2. The germline V gene encodes CDR1 LGHNT and CDR2 FRNRAP. The CDR3 is 18 residues long. V lost 0 bases and J lost 5; bases outside the gene matches: 11. CDR3 bases: TGTGCTAGTGGTTTGGTCGTTAATCGGGCTAGCGGGACCGGGGAGCTGTTTTTT. Its translation: CASGLVVNRASGTGELFF.

The V call is TRBV4-1, the J call TRBJ1-5, with TRBD1 matching 7 bases. The germline V gene encodes CDR1 MGHRA and CDR2 YSYEKL. The junction had 3 bases not matched to a gene; V was cut back by 6 bases and J by 1 base. The CDR3 consists of 14 residues. The CDR3 spells CASRAQGSNQPQHF. The CDR3 coding sequence is TGCGCCAGCAGGGCACAGGGGAGCAATCAGCCCCAGCATTTT.

The CDR3 region is CASSQELSSYEQYF. CDR3 nucleotide sequence: TGCGCCAGCAGCCAAGAACTAAGCTCCTACGAGCAGTACTTC. The rearrangement uses TRBV4-1 and TRBJ2-7, with D hard to call. Germline assignment: CDR1 MGHRA and CDR2 YSYEKL. The CDR3 extends over 14 amino acids. The germline V and J ends were trimmed by 0 bases and 0 bases, with 6 bases remaining between them.

This clone has a single count. CDR3 sequence (DNA): TGTGCCAGCAGCTTAGCCGGGACAGGGGGTCATTATAGCAATCAGCCCCAGCATTTT. As protein: CASSLAGTGGHYSNQPQHF. The chain is built from TRBV7-2 and TRBJ1-5; 11 bases are shared with TRBD1. Trimming cost V 0 bases and J 0 bases; bases outside gene matches: 7. Germline CDR1 is SGHTA and CDR2 is FQGNSA. The CDR3 has 19 amino acids. Filled out from reference TRBV7-2 and TRBJ1-5, the complete variable domain reads GAGVSQSPSNKVTEKGKDVELRCDPISGHTALYWYRQSLGQGLEFLIYFQGNSAPDKSGLPSDRFSAERTGGSVSTLTIQRTQQEDSAVYLCASSLAGTGGHYSNQPQHFGDGTRLSIL.

This chain joins TRBV28 and TRBJ2-3, with 7 bases that match TRBD2. This CDR3 region has 12 residues. The junction had 5 bases not matched to a gene; V was cut back by 6 bases and J by 8 bases. The germline V gene has CDR1 MDHEN and CDR2 SYDVKM. This chain's CDR3 is CASSLRLATQYF. The DNA of the CDR3 is TGTGCCAGCAGCCTCCGACTAGCTACGCAGTATTTT.

V usage is TRBV6-2 or TRBV6-3 and J usage is TRBJ2-7, with a tentative D call TRBD1 (5 bases). The germline V and J ends were trimmed by 4 bases and 2 bases, with 12 bases remaining between them. Germline CDR1 MNHEY, CDR2 SVGEGT. CDR3 size: 14 residues. CDR3 nucleotide sequence: TGTGCCAGCAGTTCCCCAGGGTTCGCCTACGAGCAGTACTTC. Translation: CASSSPGFAYEQYF.

The rearrangement uses TRBV7-3 and TRBJ1-6; tentatively, D is TRBD1 (6 bases). Germline CDR1 is SGHTA and CDR2 is FQGTGA. Trimming pared 4 bases from V and 10 bases from J, leaving 14 bases between. The CDR3 has 14 residues. The DNA for the CDR3 is TGTGCCAGCAGCTCGTCCTCAGGGGCCTCACCCCTCCACTTT. Translation: CASSSSSGASPLHF.

Only one count was recorded for this clone. The gene calls are TRBV7-6 and TRBJ2-1; a possible D gene is TRBD1 (6 bases). Looked up from germline, CDR1 is SGHVS and CDR2 is FNYEAQ. V lost 2 bases and J 7 bases, leaving 21 bases between the germline ends. The CDR3 extends over 17 amino acids. The CDR3, as DNA: TGTGCCAGCAGCTTAAGAGGGTGGTTACAGGGTGGGAATGAGCAGTTCTTC. Protein sequence: CASSLRGWLQGGNEQFF.

This clone was counted once. This CDR3 reads CASSLVEGLGYEQYF. In DNA, the CDR3 is TGTGCCAGCAGCTTAGTAGAGGGCCTAGGATACGAGCAGTACTTC. The gene calls are TRBV7-6 and TRBJ2-7, with D possibly being TRBD2 (5 bases). The germline gives CDR1 SGHVS, CDR2 FNYEAQ. The CDR3 has 15 residues. V lost 1 base and J 4 bases, leaving 14 bases between the germline ends.

The chain has TRBV18 and TRBJ1-1; TRBD1 is a possible D gene (5 bases). The germline V gene has CDR1 KGHSH and CDR2 LQKENI. Trimming left V 5 bases short and J 0 bases short, with 22 bases between. This CDR3 comprises 18 residues. CDR3 DNA sequence: TGTGCCAGCTCAGCCTCATTCGGGGCTCCGACATTGAACACTGAAGCTTTCTTT. This gives the protein CASSASFGAPTLNTEAFF.

CDR3 protein: CASSSGTGYNSYEQYF. CDR3 DNA sequence: TGTGCCAGCAGTTCCGGGACAGGGTACAACTCCTACGAGCAGTACTTC. The chain employs TRBV28 and TRBJ2-7; 9 nucleotides match TRBD1. Germline V gene lookup returns CDR1 MDHEN and CDR2 SYDVKM. Losses at the gene ends were 4 bases for V and 0 bases for J; bases not matched to a gene: 7. The CDR3 contains 16 residues. Together with reference TRBV28 and TRBJ2-7, the CDR3 gives the full variable domain: DVKVTQSSRYLVKRTGEKVFLECVQDMDHENMFWYRQDPGLGLRLIYFSYDVKMKEKGDIPEGYSVSREKKERFSLILESASTNQTSMYLCASSSGTGYNSYEQYFGPGTRLTVT.

The V call is TRBV5-1, the J call TRBJ2-1; no reliable D call. Germline CDR1 SGHRS, CDR2 YFSETQ. V lost 0 bases and J 6 bases, leaving 4 bases between the germline ends. This CDR3 has 12 residues. CDR3 DNA sequence: TGCGCCAGCAGCTTGGAAGTCAATGAGCAGTTCTTC. Its translation is CASSLEVNEQFF.

This clone was seen just once. V usage is TRBV10-3 and J usage is TRBJ1-1; 12 nucleotides match TRBD1. Germline V gives CDR1 ENHRY, CDR2 SYGVKD. J was trimmed by 0 bases and V by 6 bases; bases with no gene match: 5. The CDR3 is made up of 16 amino acids. CDR3 residues: CAIRTGTGGMNTEAFF. CDR3 sequence (DNA): TGTGCCATCAGGACCGGGACAGGGGGCATGAACACTGAAGCTTTCTTT.

The V call is TRBV6-4, the J call TRBJ2-2; D is perhaps TRBD1 (6 bases). V lost 2 bases and J 2 bases, leaving 6 bases between the germline ends. Germline V CDR1 and CDR2: MRHNA, SNTAGT. This CDR3 contains 14 residues. The CDR3 spells CASSDGTNTGELFF. The CDR3 bases are TGTGCCAGCAGTGACGGGACAAACACCGGGGAGCTGTTTTTT.

To note about this clone: Other DNA sequences in this sample translate to the same CDR3. The chain couples TRBV4-1 to TRBJ2-7; D call uncertain. The CDR3 has 13 amino acids. V was trimmed by 0 bases and J by 1 base, leaving 4 bases between them. The germline V gene encodes CDR1 MGHRA and CDR2 YSYEKL. The DNA of the CDR3 is TGCGCCAGCAGCCAAGACAGGTCCTACGAGCAGTACTTC. It specifies CASSQDRSYEQYF.

The chain links TRBV28 to TRBJ1-3; D unresolved. The V end was cut by 2 bases, the J end by 8 bases, with 10 bases between. The germline V gene encodes CDR1 MDHEN and CDR2 SYDVKM. The CDR3 covers 13 residues. The CDR3 DNA is TGTGCCAGCAGTTTAGCGGTGGCGGACACCATATATTTT. This gives the protein CASSLAVADTIYF.

The rearrangement joins TRBV6-5 to TRBJ1-6; D possibly corresponds to TRBD1 (5 bases). The CDR3 totals 14 residues. Germline loops: CDR1 MNHEY, CDR2 SVGAGI. V lost 4 bases to trimming and J lost 6 bases, with 10 bases between them. This CDR3 is CASSFGGGNSPLHF. CDR3 in DNA: TGTGCCAGCAGTTTCGGGGGGGGTAATTCACCCCTCCACTTT.

The chain carries TRBV3-1 (or the pseudogene TRBV3-2) and TRBJ2-7; 12 bases are shared with TRBD2. V lost 4 bases, J lost 2 bases, and 6 bases stayed unmatched. In germline, CDR1 is LGHDT, CDR2 YNNKEL (reference sequence). CDR3 size: 16 residues. Here the CDR3 reads CASSPPRTSGTYEQYF. CDR3 sequence (DNA): TGTGCCAGCAGCCCCCCCCGGACTAGCGGGACCTACGAGCAGTACTTC.